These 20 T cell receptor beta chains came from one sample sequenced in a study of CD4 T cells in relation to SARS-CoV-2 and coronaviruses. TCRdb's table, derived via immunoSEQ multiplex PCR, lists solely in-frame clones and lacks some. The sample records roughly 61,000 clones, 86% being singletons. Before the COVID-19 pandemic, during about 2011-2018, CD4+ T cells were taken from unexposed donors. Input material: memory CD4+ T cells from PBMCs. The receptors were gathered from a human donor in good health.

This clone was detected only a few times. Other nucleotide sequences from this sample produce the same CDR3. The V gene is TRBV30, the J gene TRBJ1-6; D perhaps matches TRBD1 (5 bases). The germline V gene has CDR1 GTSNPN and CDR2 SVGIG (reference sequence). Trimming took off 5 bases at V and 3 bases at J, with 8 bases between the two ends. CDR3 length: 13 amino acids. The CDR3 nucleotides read TGTGCCTGGTCCCAGGGCTATAATTCACCCCTCCACTTT. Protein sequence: CAWSQGYNSPLHF. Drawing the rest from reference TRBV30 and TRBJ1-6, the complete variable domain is SQTIHQWPATLVQPVGSPLSLECTVEGTSNPNLYWYRQAAGRGLQLLFYSVGIGQISSEVPQNLSASRPQDRQFILSSKKLLLSDSGFYLCAWSQGYNSPLHFGNGTRLTVT.

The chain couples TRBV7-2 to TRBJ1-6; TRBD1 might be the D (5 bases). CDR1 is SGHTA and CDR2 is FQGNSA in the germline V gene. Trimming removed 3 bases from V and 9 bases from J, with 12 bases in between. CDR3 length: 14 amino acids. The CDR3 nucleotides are TGTGCCAGCAGCTTGGCAGGGAGTGGTTCACCCCTCCACTTT. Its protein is CASSLAGSGSPLHF.

In nucleotides, the CDR3 is TGCGCCAGCAGCTTGGGAATGAGCCTGGAAAAACTGTTTTTT. It encodes CASSLGMSLEKLFF. The V and J genes are TRBV5-1 and TRBJ1-4; D gene ambiguous. V was pared by 0 bases and J by 8 bases, with 11 bases between. The CDR3 is made up of 14 amino acids. Germline CDR1 reads SGHRS; CDR2 reads YFSETQ.

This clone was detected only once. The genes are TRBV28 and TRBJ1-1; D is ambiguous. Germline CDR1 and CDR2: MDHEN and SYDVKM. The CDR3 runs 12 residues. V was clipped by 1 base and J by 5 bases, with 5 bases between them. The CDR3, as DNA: TGTGCCAGCAGTTTATTGACGACTGAAGCTTTCTTT. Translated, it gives CASSLLTTEAFF.

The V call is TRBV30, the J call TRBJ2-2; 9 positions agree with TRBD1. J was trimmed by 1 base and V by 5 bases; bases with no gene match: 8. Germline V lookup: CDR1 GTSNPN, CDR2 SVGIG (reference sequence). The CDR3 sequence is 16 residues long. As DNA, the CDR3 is TGTGCCTGGGTGGACAGGGGAGTAGGGAACACCGGGGAGCTGTTTTTT. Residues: CAWVDRGVGNTGELFF.

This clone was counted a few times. For the CDR3, the DNA is TGTGCCAGCAGCCGCACCGCATCGCTTCAGGGGACCGGGGAGCTGTTTTTT. Translating it yields CASSRTASLQGTGELFF. The chain combines TRBV11-2 with TRBJ2-2; a weak D match, TRBD1 (6 bases). Per the germline V gene, CDR1 is SGHAT and CDR2 is FQNNGV. The V gene lost 5 bases and the J gene lost 5 bases, with 21 bases spanning the gap. The CDR3 has 17 residues.

The DNA for the CDR3 is TGTGCCAGCAGCTCAGGAGGCCAGGTATATGGCTACACCTTC. Amino acids: CASSSGGQVYGYTF. The chain combines TRBV7-3 with TRBJ1-2, with D unclear. Germline-derived CDR1 and CDR2 are SGHTA and FQGTGA. This CDR3 is built from 14 residues. Trimming pared 4 bases from V and 5 bases from J, leaving 14 bases between.

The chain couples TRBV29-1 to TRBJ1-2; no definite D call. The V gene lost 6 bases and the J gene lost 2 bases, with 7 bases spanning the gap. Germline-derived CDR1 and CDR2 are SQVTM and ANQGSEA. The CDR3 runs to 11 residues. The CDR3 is CSVEVNYGYTF. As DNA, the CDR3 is TGCAGCGTGGAGGTAAACTATGGCTACACCTTC.

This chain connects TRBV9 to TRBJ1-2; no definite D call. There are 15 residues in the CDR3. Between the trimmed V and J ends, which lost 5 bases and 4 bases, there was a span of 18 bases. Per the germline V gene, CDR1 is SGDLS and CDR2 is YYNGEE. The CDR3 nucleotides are TGTGCCAGCAGACGAAGGGCTTGGGGTCCCTATGGCTACACCTTC. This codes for CASRRRAWGPYGYTF.

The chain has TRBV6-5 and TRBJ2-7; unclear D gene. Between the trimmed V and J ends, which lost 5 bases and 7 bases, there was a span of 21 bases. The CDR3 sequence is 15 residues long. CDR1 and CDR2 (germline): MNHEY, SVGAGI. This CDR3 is CASSPGHSSLREQYF. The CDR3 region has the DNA TGTGCCAGCAGTCCCGGGCATAGTAGCCTCCGGGAGCAGTACTTC.

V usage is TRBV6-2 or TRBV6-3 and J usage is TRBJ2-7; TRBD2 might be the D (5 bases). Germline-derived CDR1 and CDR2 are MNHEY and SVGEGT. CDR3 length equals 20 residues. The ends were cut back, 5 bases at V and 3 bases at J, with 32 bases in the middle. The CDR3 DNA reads TGTGCCAGCAGTGCAGACCCCACTAGGAGACACCGAAATAAAATCTACGAGCAGTACTTC. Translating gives CASSADPTRRHRNKIYEQYF.

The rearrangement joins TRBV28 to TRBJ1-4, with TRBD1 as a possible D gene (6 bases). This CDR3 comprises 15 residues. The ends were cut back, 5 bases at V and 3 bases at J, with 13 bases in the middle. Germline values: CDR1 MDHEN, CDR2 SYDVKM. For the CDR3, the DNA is TGTGCCAGCAGTATATACAGGGTGGCTAATGAAAAACTGTTTTTT. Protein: CASSIYRVANEKLFF.

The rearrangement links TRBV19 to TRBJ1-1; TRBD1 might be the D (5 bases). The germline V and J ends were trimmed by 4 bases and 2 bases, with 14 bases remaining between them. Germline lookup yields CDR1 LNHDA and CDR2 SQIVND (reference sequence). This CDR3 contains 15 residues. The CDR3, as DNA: TGTGCCAGTAGTACAGTGGGCCAGGGAAACACTGAAGCTTTCTTT. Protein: CASSTVGQGNTEAFF.

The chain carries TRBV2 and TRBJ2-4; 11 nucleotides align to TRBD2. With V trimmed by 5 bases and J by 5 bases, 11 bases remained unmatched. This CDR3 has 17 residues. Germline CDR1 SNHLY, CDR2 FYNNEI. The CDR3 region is CASSSTSGSIWENIQYF. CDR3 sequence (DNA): TGTGCCAGCAGTTCAACTAGCGGGAGTATTTGGGAAAACATTCAGTACTTC.

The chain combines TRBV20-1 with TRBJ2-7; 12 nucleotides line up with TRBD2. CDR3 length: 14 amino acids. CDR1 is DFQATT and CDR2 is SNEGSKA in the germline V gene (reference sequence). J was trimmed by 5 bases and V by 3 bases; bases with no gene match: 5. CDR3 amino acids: CSASGLAGRNEQYF. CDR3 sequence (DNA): TGCAGTGCTAGTGGACTAGCGGGAAGGAACGAGCAGTACTTC.

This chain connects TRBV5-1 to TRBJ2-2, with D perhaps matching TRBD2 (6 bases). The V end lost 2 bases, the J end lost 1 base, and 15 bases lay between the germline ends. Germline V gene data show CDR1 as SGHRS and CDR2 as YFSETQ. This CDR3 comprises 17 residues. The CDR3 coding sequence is TGCGCCAGCAGCTTCCGGGACTCAAGAAAGAACACCGGGGAGCTGTTTTTT. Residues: CASSFRDSRKNTGELFF.

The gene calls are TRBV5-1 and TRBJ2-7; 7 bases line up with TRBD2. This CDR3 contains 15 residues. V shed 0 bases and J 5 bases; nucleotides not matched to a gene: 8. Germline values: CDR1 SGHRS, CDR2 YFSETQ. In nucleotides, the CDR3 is TGCGCCAGCAGCTTGGTCGGCGGGAGCATAAACGAGCAGTACTTC. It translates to CASSLVGGSINEQYF.

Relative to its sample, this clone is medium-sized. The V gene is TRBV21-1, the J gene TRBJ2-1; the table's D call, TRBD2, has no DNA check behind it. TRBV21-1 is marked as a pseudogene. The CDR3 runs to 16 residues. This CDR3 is CASSNVKTSGRNEQFF. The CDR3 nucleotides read TGTGCCAGCAGCAACGTGAAAACTAGCGGGAGAAATGAGCAGTTCTTC.

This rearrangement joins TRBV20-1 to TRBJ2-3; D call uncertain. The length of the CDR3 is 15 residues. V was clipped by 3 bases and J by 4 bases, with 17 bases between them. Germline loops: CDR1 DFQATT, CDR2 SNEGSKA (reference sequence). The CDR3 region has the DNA TGCAGTGCTAGTGCCAATCAGCTCTTAGCAGATACGCAGTATTTT. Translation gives CSASANQLLADTQYF.

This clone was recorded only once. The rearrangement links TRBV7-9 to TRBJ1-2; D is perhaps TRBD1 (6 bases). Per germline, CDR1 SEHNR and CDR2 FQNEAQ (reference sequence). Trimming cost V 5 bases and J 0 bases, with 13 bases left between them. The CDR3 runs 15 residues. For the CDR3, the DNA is TGTGCCAGCAGCCACGGACAGAGCCCTAACTATGGCTACACCTTC. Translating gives CASSHGQSPNYGYTF. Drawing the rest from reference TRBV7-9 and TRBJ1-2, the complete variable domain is DTGVSQNPRHKITKRGQNVTFRCDPISEHNRLYWYRQTLGQGPEFLTYFQNEAQLEKSRLLSDRFSAERPKGSFSTLEIQRTEQGDSAMYLCASSHGQSPNYGYTFGSGTRLTVV.